This T cell receptor beta chain was sequenced for a study of T cells in Graves' hyperthyroidism and ophthalmopathy. Trimming took off 3 bases at V and 7 bases at J, with 9 bases between the two ends. This CDR3 has 12 residues. CDR1 is MNHEY and CDR2 is SMNVEV in the germline V gene (reference sequence). This clonotype was recorded many times. RNA transcripts yielded amplified TCR beta CDR3 regions. TCR CDR3 regions were first amplified by RT-PCR with HTBI primers. TCRdb called the multiplex PCR reads again in MiXCR, with one record for every CDR3 protein. Found here are hundreds of thousands of distinct CDR3 sequences, about 15% of them singletons; the top ten hold 4.3%.

Input material: blood. The chain combines TRBV27 with TRBJ2-5, with D possibly matching TRBD1 (6 bases). This TCR was sampled from a middle-aged woman with Graves' ophthalmopathy. The CDR3: CASSLGRGTQYF. CDR3 DNA: TGTGCCAGCAGTTTGGGCAGGGGGACCCAGTACTTC.